Shown below are 19 T cell receptor beta chains from a single sample sequenced in a study of CD8 T cells in ankylosing spondylitis. These receptors' targets are unknown. Study-level findings and limits: Roughly 8 highly homologous variants made up a TCR beta motif that seemed to typify ankylosing spondylitis blood.

TCRdb recomputed calls from the 5' RACE reads with MiXCR, one row per CDR3 protein. The table records about 220,000 distinct CDR3 sequences, around 6.6% of them present only once. The material sequenced was blood, either unsorted or a sorted T cell fraction (not recorded which). These receptors were taken from a male donor with ankylosing spondylitis.

In this sample, this clonotype turned up many times. The chain is built from TRBV12-3 or TRBV12-4 and TRBJ1-4; D is ambiguous. The CDR3 consists of 14 residues. V was trimmed by 2 bases and J by 7 bases, leaving 11 bases between them. The CDR3 nucleotides are TGTGCCAGCAGTTTATATCAAGGTGGTGAAAAACTGTTTTTT. Amino acid sequence: CASSLYQGGEKLFF.

In its sample, this clonotype was seen many times. The chain combines TRBV7-9 with TRBJ1-2, with D hard to call. The CDR3 is 14 amino acids. The V and J ends lost 1 base and 4 bases respectively, with 10 bases between them. The germline CDR1 and CDR2 sequences are SEHNR and FQNEAQ (reference sequence). CDR3 in amino acids: CASSLGAQVYGYTF. The CDR3 coding sequence is TGTGCCAGCAGCTTAGGGGCTCAGGTCTATGGCTACACCTTC.

The V call is TRBV5-6, the J call TRBJ2-3, with TRBD1 as a possible D gene (6 bases). The CDR3 is made up of 15 amino acids. Germline CDR1 SGHDT, CDR2 YYEEEE. The V end was cut by 4 bases, the J end by 8 bases, with 20 bases between. CDR3 protein: CASSHRQVPLGTQYF. In DNA form, the CDR3 reads TGTGCCAGCAGCCACCGACAGGTCCCCCTAGGTACGCAGTATTTT.

This clonotype showed up many times. V gene TRBV29-1 combines with J gene TRBJ1-1; 8 bases line up with TRBD1. This CDR3 has 13 residues. Looked up from germline, CDR1 is SQVTM and CDR2 is ANQGSEA. V shed 7 bases and J 5 bases; nucleotides not matched to a gene: 9. CDR3 loop: CSARTGRTTEAFF. Written as DNA, the CDR3 is TGCAGCGCCCGGACAGGGAGAACGACTGAAGCTTTCTTT.

This clonotype was counted at least ten times. V and J are TRBV5-6 and TRBJ2-1; 11 bases are a match to TRBD2. The CDR3 is 15 amino acids. Per the germline V gene, CDR1 is SGHDT and CDR2 is YYEEEE. V trimming: 4 bases; J trimming: 8 bases; junction bases outside the gene matches: 8. In nucleotides, the CDR3 is TGTGCCAGCAGCCTCCTAGCGGGGGGCATGGATGAGCAGTTCTTC. Protein product: CASSLLAGGMDEQFF.

This clonotype was counted ten times or more. The gene calls are TRBV9 and TRBJ1-5, with D unresolved. This CDR3 contains 14 residues. Germline V lookup: CDR1 SGDLS, CDR2 YYNGEE. V lost 3 bases to trimming and J lost 7 bases, with 14 bases between them. The CDR3 DNA sequence: TGTGCCAGCAGCGCAGACCTGGGTCTGCAGCCCCAGCATTTT. It specifies CASSADLGLQPQHF.

This clonotype was found many times. CDR3 DNA: TGTGCCAGCAGCTTAGGGACACTGATCAATCAGCCCCAGCATTTT. Its protein product is CASSLGTLINQPQHF. V is TRBV7-2 and J is TRBJ1-5, with D perhaps matching TRBD1 (5 bases). The V end was cut by 1 base, the J end by 3 bases, with 10 bases between. The CDR3 sequence is 15 residues long. From germline, CDR1 is SGHTA and CDR2 FQGNSA. Together with reference TRBV7-2 and TRBJ1-5, the CDR3 gives the full variable domain: GAGVSQSPSNKVTEKGKDVELRCDPISGHTALYWYRQSLGQGLEFLIYFQGNSAPDKSGLPSDRFSAERTGGSVSTLTIQRTQQEDSAVYLCASSLGTLINQPQHFGDGTRLSIL.

In its sample, this clonotype was seen many times. The chain joins TRBV12-5 to TRBJ1-1; possibly TRBD1 for D (5 bases). Per the germline V gene, CDR1 is LGHNT and CDR2 is FRNRAP. There are 13 residues in the CDR3. V lost 2 bases to trimming and J lost 8 bases, with 12 bases between them. The CDR3 region has the DNA TGTGCTAGTGGTTTGAAGAGGACAAGCGAAGCTTTCTTT. The encoded protein is CASGLKRTSEAFF.

At least ten counts were recorded for this clonotype. The rearrangement joins TRBV4-3 to TRBJ2-7; either TRBD1 or TRBD2 may fit D (6 bases each). Germline CDR1 is LGHNA and CDR2 is YSLEER. The CDR3 runs to 14 residues. In DNA form, the CDR3 reads TGCGTTGGCAGCCAAGGAGGGGGTTCCCACGAGCAGTACTTC. Its translation is CVGSQGGGSHEQYF.

The chain joins TRBV7-8 to TRBJ1-2; D is undetermined. V was shortened by 3 bases and J by 8 bases, with 16 bases between the two germline ends. From germline, CDR1 is SGHVS and CDR2 FQNEAQ. The CDR3 has 14 residues. The CDR3 nucleotides are TGTGCCAGCAGCTTTGGTAGGGAGGTTGGGGGCTACACCTTC. Translated, it gives CASSFGREVGGYTF.

This clonotype was seen ten or more times. The rearrangement links TRBV9 to TRBJ1-2, with 9 positions matching TRBD1. The CDR3 runs 15 residues. Trimming took 5 bases from V and 7 from J; bases not matched to a gene: 12. From germline, CDR1 is SGDLS and CDR2 YYNGEE. The CDR3 protein is CASSPTRGTGTGYTF. The CDR3 bases are TGTGCCAGCAGTCCCACTCGGGGGACAGGGACTGGCTACACCTTC.

At least ten counts were recorded for this clonotype. V is TRBV24-1 and J is TRBJ2-2, with D perhaps matching TRBD1 (5 bases). Germline loops: CDR1 KGHDR, CDR2 SFDVKD. This CDR3 contains 14 residues. Trimming stripped 0 bases from V and 7 bases from J, with 8 bases between. The CDR3: CATSDLHQGGELFF. CDR3 nucleotides: TGTGCCACCAGTGATTTGCACCAGGGCGGGGAGCTGTTTTTT.

There are a few counts of this clonotype. The V gene is TRBV5-5, the J gene TRBJ2-2; possibly TRBD2 for D (6 bases). Trimming stripped 4 bases from V and 7 bases from J, with 17 bases between. This CDR3 is built from 15 residues. Germline V CDR1 and CDR2: SGHKS, YYEKEE (reference sequence). DNA of the CDR3: TGTGCCAGCAGCCTACCCGGGACTCCCAGCGGGGAGCTGTTTTTT. It is translated as CASSLPGTPSGELFF.

This clonotype was detected ten times or more. The chain has TRBV9 and TRBJ1-1; D is ambiguous. This CDR3 region has 13 residues. Trimming pared 4 bases from V and 4 bases from J, leaving 11 bases between. Per the germline V gene, CDR1 is SGDLS and CDR2 is YYNGEE. CDR3 protein: CASSLSGSTEAFF. In DNA form, the CDR3 reads TGTGCCAGCAGCCTATCGGGGTCCACTGAAGCTTTCTTT.

Many counts were recorded for this clonotype. The genes are TRBV28 and TRBJ2-2; 7 positions match TRBD2. Germline V CDR1 and CDR2: MDHEN, SYDVKM. V was pared by 6 bases and J by 4 bases, with 11 bases of the junction left unmatched. CDR3 length equals 16 residues. This chain's CDR3 is CASSTTSEIRTGELFF. In DNA, the CDR3 is TGTGCCAGCAGCACTACTAGCGAGATTCGCACCGGGGAGCTGTTTTTT. The variable domain in full, completed from reference TRBV28 and TRBJ2-2, reads DVKVTQSSRYLVKRTGEKVFLECVQDMDHENMFWYRQDPGLGLRLIYFSYDVKMKEKGDIPEGYSVSREKKERFSLILESASTNQTSMYLCASSTTSEIRTGELFFGEGSRLTVL.

The V call is TRBV10-1, the J call TRBJ1-1; D call uncertain. This CDR3 is 15 amino acids long. Trimming removed 0 bases from V and 0 bases from J, with 8 bases in between. CDR1 is WNHNN, CDR2 SYGVQD, per germline (reference sequence). The CDR3: CASSESRGMNTEAFF. The CDR3 DNA reads TGCGCCAGCAGTGAGTCGAGAGGAATGAACACTGAAGCTTTCTTT.

This clonotype has at least ten counts. This sequence joins TRBV6-1 and TRBJ2-7; D perhaps matches TRBD1 (5 bases). CDR3 length: 13 residues. CDR1 and CDR2 from the germline V gene are MNHNS and SASEGT. V lost 5 bases, J lost 2 bases, and 10 bases lay in between. The CDR3 nucleotides read TGTGCCAGCAGTCCCAGGGAAGCCTACGAGCAGTACTTC. Translating gives CASSPREAYEQYF.

This clonotype was recorded at least ten times. The gene calls are TRBV29-1 and TRBJ1-1; D call uncertain. Trimming removed 6 bases at V and 1 base at J, with 9 bases between. The length of the CDR3 is 12 residues. Looked up from germline, CDR1 is SQVTM and CDR2 is ANQGSEA. CDR3 sequence (DNA): TGCAGCGTCGTTGACACGAACACTGAAGCTTTCTTT. Translating gives CSVVDTNTEAFF.

This clonotype was counted ten times or more. This rearrangement joins TRBV27 to TRBJ1-1; D gene unclear. Germline loops: CDR1 MNHEY, CDR2 SMNVEV (reference sequence). V was trimmed by 0 bases and J by 1 base, leaving 6 bases between them. The CDR3 runs to 14 residues. CDR3 sequence reads: CASSLSGGNTEAFF. The CDR3 DNA sequence: TGTGCCAGCAGTTTATCCGGCGGGAACACTGAAGCTTTCTTT.